The clone carrying this TCR beta chain has just a few counts. These data belong to a study of cytomegalovirus exposure and HLA in healthy donors. The PCR contained 60 Vbeta and 13 Jbeta primers. The repertoire was sequenced with immunoSEQ multiplex PCR; TCRdb's copy has only in-frame clones and lacks some. This table has fewer than 200,000 clones, around 80% appearing once. Material for sequencing was PBMCs. This receptor was identified in a male donor in good health and CMV-seronegative.

CDR3 DNA sequence: TGCAGCGTGAAGCAGGGCTCGAATTCACCCCTCCACTTT. The encoded protein is CSVKQGSNSPLHF. The chain recombines TRBV29-1 with TRBJ1-6, with D possibly matching TRBD1 (5 bases). The CDR3 has 13 amino acids. Trimming shortened V by 6 bases and J by 7 bases, and 13 bases separated the two germline ends. Germline V lookup: CDR1 SQVTM, CDR2 ANQGSEA.